This entry lists 23 T cell receptor beta chains sequenced from one sample in a study of T cells after yellow fever vaccination. TCRdb re-called the 5' RACE reads through MiXCR, storing one row per CDR3 protein. The repertoire holds roughly 120,000 distinct CDR3 sequences, with under 8% as singletons. The starting material was CD4+ T cells sorted from PBMCs, obtained approximately 11 days after the first yellow fever vaccination. Receptor source: a young man who received the YFV17D yellow fever vaccine.

This clonotype appeared many times. The chain is built from TRBV28 and TRBJ1-2; perhaps TRBD1 as D (5 bases). The CDR3 spans 15 residues. Germline CDR1 is MDHEN and CDR2 is SYDVKM. V gave up 2 bases and J gave up 4 bases, with 14 bases separating them. The CDR3 DNA reads TGTGCCAGCAGTTTAGAGTCGGGGGGAGGCTATGGCTACACCTTC. Protein: CASSLESGGGYGYTF.

This clonotype was detected ten times or more. The chain has TRBV7-2 and TRBJ1-5; 10 bases are shared with TRBD1. V lost 5 bases and J lost 6; bases outside the gene matches: 7. The length of the CDR3 is 15 residues. Germline CDR1 and CDR2: SGHTA and FQGNSA. The CDR3 region has the DNA TGTGCCAGCAGCACCACGACAGGGGGCACTCAGCCCCAGCATTTT. It yields the protein CASSTTTGGTQPQHF.

The gene calls are TRBV7-2 and TRBJ1-5; a possible D gene is TRBD1 (5 bases). V was shortened by 4 bases and J by 2 bases, with 6 bases between the two germline ends. The germline gives CDR1 SGHTA, CDR2 FQGNSA. The length of the CDR3 is 13 residues. The CDR3 bases are TGTGCCAGCAGCTCACAGGGCAATCAGCCCCAGCATTTT. Amino acid sequence: CASSSQGNQPQHF.

This clonotype was recorded many times. The gene calls are TRBV7-9 and TRBJ2-1, with 9 bases that match TRBD2. Germline V gene data show CDR1 as SEHNR and CDR2 as FQNEAQ (reference sequence). The CDR3 is 21 amino acids. V gave up 5 bases and J gave up 2 bases; unmatched junction bases: 22. The CDR3 reads CASSTRLTGTSHWGTYNEQFF. CDR3 DNA: TGTGCCAGCAGCACGCGTCTAACCGGGACTAGCCACTGGGGGACCTACAATGAGCAGTTCTTC.

This clonotype was observed a few times. The gene calls are TRBV6-5 and TRBJ1-2; D is unclear. The V gene lost 4 bases and the J gene lost 1 base, with 19 bases spanning the gap. The CDR3 length is 17 residues. Germline CDR1 and CDR2: MNHEY and SVGAGI. The CDR3 is CASSFPTAPGINYGYTF. The CDR3 DNA reads TGTGCCAGCAGTTTTCCCACGGCCCCCGGGATTAACTATGGCTACACCTTC.

In its sample, this clonotype was seen many times. The chain uses TRBV2 and TRBJ2-3, with 8 positions matching TRBD2. This CDR3 has 15 amino acids. The V and J ends lost 4 bases and 4 bases, in that order; junction bases with no gene match: 7. Germline V gene data show CDR1 as SNHLY and CDR2 as FYNNEI. This CDR3 is CASSGAGGAPDTQYF. The CDR3 nucleotides read TGTGCCAGCAGTGGAGCCGGGGGGGCCCCAGATACGCAGTATTTT.

This clonotype was seen repeatedly, ten times or more. V and J are TRBV5-1 and TRBJ2-4; either TRBD1 or TRBD2 may supply D (5 bases each). The CDR3 is made up of 14 amino acids. The germline V gene encodes CDR1 SGHRS and CDR2 YFSETQ. V lost 0 bases, J lost 6 bases, and 10 bases lay in between. The CDR3, as DNA: TGCGCCAGCAGCTTGGCGGCAGGGAGAAACATTCAGTACTTC. Protein product: CASSLAAGRNIQYF.

The J gene is TRBJ2-7, the V gene TRBV10-3, with 15 bases aligning to TRBD2. Germline CDR1 ENHRY, CDR2 SYGVKD. V trimming: 6 bases; J trimming: 0 bases; junction bases outside the gene matches: 6. The CDR3 length is 17 residues. The CDR3 is CAIRPGLAGGSSYEQYF. CDR3 bases: TGTGCCATCAGGCCGGGACTAGCGGGGGGAAGCTCCTACGAGCAGTACTTC.

This clonotype came up many times. The rearrangement links TRBV4-2 to TRBJ2-4, with 13 bases aligning to TRBD2. The ends lost 4 bases at V and 5 bases at J; junction bases unmatched: 5. CDR3 length: 16 residues. Germline CDR1 LGHNA, CDR2 YNFKEQ. The CDR3 DNA reads as TGTGCCAGCAGCCGAACTAGCGGGGGGGCGGAAAACATTCAGTACTTC. Translating it yields CASSRTSGGAENIQYF.

This clonotype was detected many times. The chain couples TRBV5-6 to TRBJ1-6; D uncertain. Deletions cut 0 bases from V and 6 bases from J, with 7 bases between. Per germline, CDR1 SGHDT and CDR2 YYEEEE. CDR3 size: 14 residues. CDR3 DNA: TGTGCCAGCAGCTTGGTTGGGAGTAATTCACCCCTCCACTTT. Protein sequence: CASSLVGSNSPLHF. Full variable domain (outside the CDR3, taken from reference TRBV5-6 and TRBJ1-6): DAGVTQSPTHLIKTRGQQVTLRCSPKSGHDTVSWYQQALGQGPQFIFQYYEEEERQRGNFPDRFSGHQFPNYSSELNVNALLLGDSALYLCASSLVGSNSPLHFGNGTRLTVT.

This clonotype was seen many times. The V and J genes are TRBV20-1 and TRBJ2-1; D is perhaps TRBD2 (6 bases). The V end was cut by 3 bases, the J end by 8 bases, with 17 bases between. Germline CDR1 reads DFQATT; CDR2 reads SNEGSKA (reference sequence). CDR3 length equals 14 residues. CDR3 amino acids: CSARGGGAGHEQFF. The DNA for the CDR3 is TGCAGTGCTAGGGGAGGCGGGGCGGGCCATGAGCAGTTCTTC.

This clonotype appeared many times. The rearrangement joins TRBV20-1 to TRBJ2-1, with 9 bases aligning to TRBD2. The germline V gene has CDR1 DFQATT and CDR2 SNEGSKA (reference sequence). J gave up 5 bases and V 3 bases, and 5 bases lay outside the gene matches. The CDR3 consists of 14 residues. CDR3 region: CSARNAGGNNEQFF. In DNA form, the CDR3 reads TGCAGTGCTAGGAACGCGGGGGGGAACAATGAGCAGTTCTTC.

In its sample, this clonotype was seen many times. The chain recombines TRBV6-1 with TRBJ1-1; D is unclear. The CDR3 loop spans 15 amino acids. Looked up from germline, CDR1 is MNHNS and CDR2 is SASEGT. The CDR3 bases are TGTGCGACCACAGCCGGAGCCCCCTTGAACACTGAAGCTTTCTTT. It translates to CATTAGAPLNTEAFF.

This clonotype was detected ten times or more. This sequence joins TRBV6-2 or TRBV6-3 and TRBJ1-1, with TRBD1 as a possible D gene (6 bases). This CDR3 is built from 15 residues. The V end lost 0 bases, the J end lost 8 bases, and 16 bases lay between the germline ends. Looked up from germline, CDR1 is MNHEY and CDR2 is SVGEGT. The CDR3 reads CASSYSFSRGGEAFF. The CDR3 DNA reads as TGTGCCAGCAGTTACTCGTTTTCCAGGGGCGGCGAAGCTTTCTTT.

This clonotype was seen at least ten times. The V and J genes are TRBV18 and TRBJ2-7, with D tentatively TRBD2 (5 bases). The germline V and J ends were trimmed by 3 bases and 4 bases, with 13 bases remaining between them. Germline V gene lookup returns CDR1 KGHSH and CDR2 LQKENI. The CDR3 sequence is 14 residues long. The CDR3 nucleotides are TGTGCCAGCTCACCTGTTGGCGGGCGGTACGAGCAGTACTTC. Amino acid sequence: CASSPVGGRYEQYF.

This clonotype appeared many times. This chain uses TRBV6-2 or TRBV6-3 with TRBJ2-6, with D uncertain. The CDR3 contains 14 residues. V dropped 7 bases and J dropped 0 bases, with 7 bases sitting between them. The germline CDR1 and CDR2 sequences are MNHEY and SVGEGT. The CDR3 nucleotides read TGTGCCAGCAAAAGGGACTCTGGGGCCAACGTCCTGACTTTC. It translates to CASKRDSGANVLTF.

The table lists this clonotype with many counts. The J gene is TRBJ2-2, the V gene TRBV24-1, with 9 bases identical to TRBD1. The CDR3 runs 16 residues. CDR1 is KGHDR, CDR2 SFDVKD, per germline. V was clipped by 4 bases and J by 5 bases; unmatched bases: 7. This chain's CDR3 is CATSEAGTGRTGELFF. CDR3 DNA: TGTGCCACCAGTGAGGCCGGGACAGGGAGGACCGGGGAGCTGTTTTTT.

In its sample, this clonotype was seen many times. The V and J genes are TRBV5-1 and TRBJ1-2, with a tentative D call TRBD1 (6 bases). This CDR3 comprises 12 residues. Trimming left V 4 bases short and J 7 bases short, with 11 bases between. CDR1 is SGHRS, CDR2 YFSETQ, per germline. This CDR3 is CASSEDRGGYTF. For the CDR3, the DNA is TGCGCCAGCAGCGAGGACAGAGGTGGCTACACCTTC.

The chain couples TRBV3-1 to TRBJ1-5; TRBD1 might be the D (5 bases). The length of the CDR3 is 15 residues. Trimming took off 0 bases at V and 3 bases at J, with 9 bases between the two ends. Germline CDR1 LGHDT, CDR2 YNNKEL (reference sequence). Here the CDR3 reads CASSQDAGPNQPQHF. CDR3 nucleotides: TGTGCCAGCAGCCAAGATGCAGGGCCCAATCAGCCCCAGCATTTT.

This clonotype was counted at least ten times. This chain connects TRBV7-2 to TRBJ1-5; tentative D call: TRBD1 (5 bases). Per the germline V gene, CDR1 is SGHTA and CDR2 is FQGNSA. This CDR3 is 16 amino acids long. The ends were cut back, 1 base at V and 3 bases at J, with 13 bases in the middle. The CDR3 protein is CASSLGIPGLNQPQHF. The CDR3 coding sequence is TGTGCCAGCAGCTTAGGGATTCCAGGGCTCAATCAGCCCCAGCATTTT.

The sample holds many counts of this clonotype. V usage is TRBV6-5 and J usage is TRBJ2-3, with D hard to call. In germline, CDR1 is MNHEY, CDR2 SVGAGI. Trimming pared 2 bases from V and 4 bases from J, leaving 13 bases between. There are 15 residues in the CDR3. CDR3 sequence: CASSYGANGADTQYF. CDR3 nucleotides: TGTGCCAGCAGTTACGGAGCGAATGGGGCAGATACGCAGTATTTT.

In the case of this clonotype: This sequence may be a read error, since a much larger clone differs from it by one base. This rearrangement joins TRBV6-1 to TRBJ2-5, with TRBD1 as a possible D gene (6 bases). V was clipped by 6 bases and J by 5 bases, with 16 bases between them. CDR3 length: 14 amino acids. The germline gives CDR1 MNHNS, CDR2 SASEGT. In DNA, the CDR3 is TGTGCCAGCAGGGAGGACAGTTTCCACGAGACCCAGTACTTC. It specifies CASREDSFHETQYF.

This clonotype was seen many times. V usage is TRBV20-1 and J usage is TRBJ1-1, with D unclear. Per germline, CDR1 DFQATT and CDR2 SNEGSKA (reference sequence). V was shortened by 2 bases and J by 0 bases, with 10 bases between the two germline ends. The CDR3 is 14 amino acids. CDR3 region: CSARRPGMNTEAFF. In DNA, the CDR3 is TGCAGTGCTAGACGACCGGGGATGAACACTGAAGCTTTCTTT.